The T cell receptor beta chain under discussion was sequenced for a study of shared clonotypes between healthy human individuals. Points from the study as a whole: Of the naive CD4 clonotypes, roughly 5.5% were shared across a handful of donors. Clonotypes which were not shared had lower generation probabilities than clonotypes that all four donors shared. Naive subsets generally exceeded memory subsets in estimated richness.

Of note for this clone: Its antigen is unidentified.

CD45RA-negative memory and CD45RA+ naive subsets were split from the CD4+ cells. Sequencing used immunoSEQ multiplex PCR; TCRdb keeps in-frame clones, though not all of them. The table has a few million clones, around 90% seen once; the top ten hold around 0.14%. Sequences were obtained from naive CD4+ T cells sorted from blood. The subset was: CD45RA+ positively selected. This receptor was taken from a man aged 18-30 years in good health.

CDR3 coding DNA: TGCGCCAGCAGCTTGTGGGGACAGGGATCGAACACCGGGGAGCTGTTTTTT. Translation gives CASSLWGQGSNTGELFF. J is TRBJ2-2 and V is TRBV5-1, with 9 bases identical to TRBD1. This CDR3 contains 17 residues. V was pared by 1 base and J by 0 bases, with 4 bases of the junction left unmatched. CDR1 is SGHRS and CDR2 is YFSETQ in the germline V gene.